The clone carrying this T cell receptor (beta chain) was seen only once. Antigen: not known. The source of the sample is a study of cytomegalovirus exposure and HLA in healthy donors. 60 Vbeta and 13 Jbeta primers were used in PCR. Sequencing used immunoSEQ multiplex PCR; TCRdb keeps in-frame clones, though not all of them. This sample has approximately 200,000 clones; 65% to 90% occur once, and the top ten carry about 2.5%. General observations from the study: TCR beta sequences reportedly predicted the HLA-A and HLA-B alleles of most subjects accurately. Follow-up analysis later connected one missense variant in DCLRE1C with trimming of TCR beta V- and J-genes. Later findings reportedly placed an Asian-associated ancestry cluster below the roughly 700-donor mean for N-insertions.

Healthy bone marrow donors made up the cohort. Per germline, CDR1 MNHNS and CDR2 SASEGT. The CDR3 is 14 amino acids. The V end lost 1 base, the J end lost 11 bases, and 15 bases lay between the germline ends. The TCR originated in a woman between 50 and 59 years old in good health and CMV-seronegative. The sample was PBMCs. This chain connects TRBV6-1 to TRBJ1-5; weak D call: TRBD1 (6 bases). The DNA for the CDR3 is TGTGCCAGCAGTGAAGATGATGGGGGCTGGGCCCAGCATTTT. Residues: CASSEDDGGWAQHF.